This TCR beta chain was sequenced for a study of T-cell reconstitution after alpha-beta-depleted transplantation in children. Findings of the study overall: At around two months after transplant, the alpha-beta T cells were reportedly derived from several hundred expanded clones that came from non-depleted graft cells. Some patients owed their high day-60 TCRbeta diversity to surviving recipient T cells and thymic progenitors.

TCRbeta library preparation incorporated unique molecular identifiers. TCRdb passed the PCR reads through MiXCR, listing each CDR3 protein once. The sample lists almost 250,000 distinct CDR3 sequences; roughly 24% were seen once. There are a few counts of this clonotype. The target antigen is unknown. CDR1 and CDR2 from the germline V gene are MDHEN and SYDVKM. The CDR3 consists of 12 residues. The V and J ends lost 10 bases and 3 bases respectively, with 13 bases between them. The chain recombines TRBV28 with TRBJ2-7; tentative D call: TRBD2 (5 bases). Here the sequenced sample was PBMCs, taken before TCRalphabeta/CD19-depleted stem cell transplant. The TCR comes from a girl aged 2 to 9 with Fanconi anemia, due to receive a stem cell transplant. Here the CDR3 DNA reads TGTGCCACGGATAACAGCGGCTACGAGCAGTACTTC. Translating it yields CATDNSGYEQYF.